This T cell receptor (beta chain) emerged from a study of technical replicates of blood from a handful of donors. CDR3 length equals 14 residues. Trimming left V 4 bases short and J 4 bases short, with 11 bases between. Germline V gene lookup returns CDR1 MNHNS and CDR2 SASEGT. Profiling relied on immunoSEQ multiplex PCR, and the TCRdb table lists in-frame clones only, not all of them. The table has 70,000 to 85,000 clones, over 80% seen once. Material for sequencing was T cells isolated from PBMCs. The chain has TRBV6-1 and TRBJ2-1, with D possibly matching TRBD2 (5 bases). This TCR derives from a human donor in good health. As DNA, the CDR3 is TGTGCCAGCAGTGTGTCTAGCCGTTACAATGAGCAGTTCTTC. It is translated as CASSVSSRYNEQFF.